This T cell receptor (beta chain) was sequenced for a study of blood T cell repertoires in COVID-19. Study at large: Donors in the United States, Italy and Spain gave samples during acute or convalescent COVID-19. Sample material is recorded as cDNA or gDNA derived from T cells, B-cell-depleted T cells, or PBMCs.

Trimming pared 1 base from V and 6 bases from J, leaving 24 bases between. This CDR3 comprises 18 residues. Per the original methods: Estimation of nucleated cell counts was performed using reference gene primer amplification. Sequenced by immunoSEQ multiplex PCR; TCRdb stores in-frame clones only, minus some. The DNA was the basis for D and trimming; V, J and clone size are from that table. The sample includes about 670,000 clones, about 87% seen only once; the top ten take 0.2% to 0.3%. The rearrangement joins TRBV23-1 to TRBJ1-1, with unresolved D. TRBV23-1 is known as an ORF, though its function is uncertain. The TCR originated in a woman aged 18-35 years with acute or convalescent COVID-19. The sequenced material came from peripheral blood. The CDR3 spells CASSQFGIKLGVVAEAFF. The DNA of the CDR3 is TGCGCCAGCAGTCAATTCGGCATTAAGCTGGGAGTCGTCGCTGAAGCTTTCTTT.